The present TCR beta chain was sequenced within a study of blood T cells in healthy people across ages. The study's findings and limits: When set beside aged donors, long-lived donors presented more naive CD4+ cells and higher diversity. Any changes in expanded clonotypes were possibly confounded, as donor CMV status remained unknown.

It was with a sample-barcoded 5' primer and a J-beta primer mix that a second PCR of roughly 7 to 12 cycles was run. Template switching added a 12-random-nucleotide identifier to every cDNA molecule. In TCRdb, the 5' RACE reads were re-called with MiXCR into one record per CDR3 protein. The table has around 710,000 distinct CDR3 sequences, more than 40% seen once. The CDR3 is made up of 14 amino acids. Germline V gives CDR1 SGHTA, CDR2 FQGNSA. The V end lost 1 base, the J end lost 4 bases, and 7 bases lay between the germline ends. This clonotype showed up just once. Its specificity is not known. This rearrangement joins TRBV7-2 to TRBJ1-4; D gene uncertain. This TCR was sampled from a woman aged 55-75 years in good health. Source material: blood. CDR3 loop: CASSLVRGNEKLFF. For the CDR3, the DNA is TGTGCCAGCAGCTTAGTACGGGGTAATGAAAAACTGTTTTTT.